This T cell receptor (beta chain) comes out of a study of glioma-infiltrating T cells after dendritic cell vaccination. The V end was cut by 6 bases, the J end by 3 bases, with 15 bases between. This CDR3 comprises 14 residues. Germline CDR1 reads MNHEY; CDR2 reads SMNVEV (reference sequence). This clone was recorded once. No glioblastoma patient carried an isocitrate dehydrogenase mutation. The PCR used 60 V beta and 13 J beta primers. Sequenced by immunoSEQ multiplex PCR; TCRdb stores in-frame clones only, minus some. Of about 82,000 clones listed, around 90% are singletons. The receptor's source is a human donor with glioblastoma. The source was blood, collected before dendritic cell vaccination. V is TRBV27 and J is TRBJ2-7, with D tentatively TRBD1 (6 bases). The CDR3 nucleotides are TGTGCCAGCAGGGGGTTGGGGGCTAACTACGAGCAGTACTTC. Protein product: CASRGLGANYEQYF.